The 32 T cell receptor beta chains presented below share a single source sample, sequenced in a study of neurological immune-mediated disorders. TCRdb ran MiXCR on the 5' RACE reads and lists one entry per CDR3 protein. The sample carries some 41,000 distinct CDR3 sequences, more than 14% recorded once. Sequencing was performed on CD4+ T cells from blood. These receptors originate from a woman in her sixties with HTLV-1-associated myelopathy (HAM/TSP).

The chain is built from TRBV7-2 and TRBJ2-3; D uncertain. Germline CDR1 and CDR2: SGHTA and FQGNSA. The V end lost 5 bases, the J end lost 2 bases, and 11 bases lay between the germline ends. The CDR3 consists of 14 residues. CDR3 sequence reads: CASSPAANTDTQYF. The CDR3 nucleotides are TGTGCCAGCAGCCCAGCAGCGAACACAGATACGCAGTATTTT.

This clonotype was observed many times. The chain is built from TRBV5-1 and TRBJ2-5; D perhaps matches TRBD1 (6 bases). V lost 4 bases and J 5 bases, leaving 15 bases between the germline ends. From germline, CDR1 is SGHRS and CDR2 YFSETQ. The length of the CDR3 is 14 residues. The CDR3 DNA reads as TGCGCCAGCAGCGATCCTCAGGGGATTGAGACCCAGTACTTC. It specifies CASSDPQGIETQYF.

This clonotype has just a few counts. At one boundary the junction diverges from the germline segment, which might be a read error. This chain links TRBV10-3 with TRBJ2-5; D is possibly TRBD1 (5 bases). The V gene's germline CDR1 is ENHRY and CDR2 SYGVKD. The CDR3 consists of 15 residues. Here the CDR3 reads CAISESGQGQGTQYF. The CDR3 nucleotides are TGTGCCATCAGTGAGTCGGGTCAGGGTCAAGGGACCCAGTACTTC.

The sample holds many counts of this clonotype. V usage is TRBV5-1 and J usage is TRBJ2-3, with 11 positions matching TRBD1. Trimming removed 4 bases from V and 4 bases from J; junction bases left unmatched: 8. This CDR3 spans 16 amino acids. CDR1 is SGHRS, CDR2 YFSETQ, per germline. CDR3 in DNA: TGCGCCAGCAGCCGCGAGGGACAGGGGGTGGCAGATACGCAGTATTTT. It is translated as CASSREGQGVADTQYF.

This clonotype appeared a single time. V is TRBV12-3 or TRBV12-4 and J is TRBJ2-4, with D perhaps matching TRBD2 (5 bases). CDR3 length equals 17 residues. V lost 9 bases, J lost 1 base, and 22 bases lay in between. DNA for the CDR3: TGTGCCAGTAGTCCACAGACCGGGATAGGGGCCAAAAACATTCAGTACTTC. Translation: CASSPQTGIGAKNIQYF.

The CDR3, as DNA: TGTGCCAGCAGCTTGTCGTTGGTGTTCATGCTTGGGGATACGCAGTATTTT. Protein sequence: CASSLSLVFMLGDTQYF. J is TRBJ2-3 and V is TRBV5-8; the D is unclear. V was clipped by 1 base and J by 6 bases, with 21 bases between them. Germline values: CDR1 SGHTS, CDR2 YDEGEE. The CDR3 extends over 17 amino acids.

Ten or more counts support this clonotype. The chain employs TRBV7-2 and TRBJ2-7; 8 bases match TRBD2. Germline CDR1 reads SGHTA; CDR2 reads FQGNSA. The V segment lost 5 bases and the J segment 4 bases; nucleotides outside the gene matches: 7. CDR3 length equals 14 residues. CDR3 amino acids: CASSTGTRYYEQYF. Written as DNA, the CDR3 is TGTGCCAGCAGCACCGGGACTAGGTATTACGAGCAGTACTTC.

Worth noting for this clonotype: This may be a read error, as it is one base from a much larger clone. The chain has TRBV6-5 and TRBJ2-2; D perhaps matches TRBD2 (6 bases). CDR3 size: 14 residues. Germline CDR1 is MNHEY and CDR2 is SVGAGI. The CDR3 DNA is TGTGCCAGCAGTAATCTAGCGAACACCAGGGAGCTGTTTTTT. Amino acid sequence: CASSNLANTRELFF.

This clonotype was detected many times. This rearrangement joins TRBV20-1 to TRBJ1-2; D possibly corresponds to TRBD1 (5 bases). This CDR3 is built from 12 residues. The V end was cut by 6 bases, the J end by 4 bases, with 12 bases between. CDR1 and CDR2 (germline): DFQATT, SNEGSKA (reference sequence). The CDR3 here is CSAIPGAYGYTF. CDR3 in DNA: TGCAGTGCCATACCCGGGGCCTATGGCTACACCTTC.

This clonotype appeared many times. The V call is TRBV5-1, the J call TRBJ2-7; D is perhaps TRBD2 (6 bases). CDR3 length: 17 residues. V was clipped by 0 bases and J by 2 bases, with 18 bases between them. CDR1 and CDR2 (germline): SGHRS, YFSETQ. The CDR3 bases are TGCGCCAGCAGCTTGGCCGCTCCGGGGGAAACAGCCTACGAGCAGTACTTC. Translated, it gives CASSLAAPGETAYEQYF.

This clonotype showed up many times. The V and J genes are TRBV20-1 and TRBJ2-7, with D unresolved. The CDR3 sequence is 12 residues long. V lost 3 bases to trimming and J lost 5 bases, with 11 bases between them. CDR1 is DFQATT and CDR2 is SNEGSKA in the germline V gene (reference sequence). CDR3 coding DNA: TGCAGTGCTAGTACCGTAGGGCACGAGCAGTACTTC. As protein: CSASTVGHEQYF.

The table lists this clonotype with a few counts. This sequence joins TRBV6-6 and TRBJ2-5, with D possibly being TRBD1 (6 bases). The CDR3 length is 14 residues. Per germline, CDR1 MNHNY and CDR2 SVGAGI (reference sequence). The germline V and J ends were trimmed by 6 bases and 0 bases, with 11 bases remaining between them. This CDR3 is CASSRGQYQETQYF. DNA for the CDR3: TGTGCCAGCAGCCGCGGACAGTACCAAGAGACCCAGTACTTC.

This clonotype was recorded many times. This chain links TRBV2 with TRBJ1-1; the match to TRBD1 covers 9 bases. The CDR3 runs 14 residues. The germline V gene has CDR1 SNHLY and CDR2 FYNNEI. Trimming took 7 bases from V and 2 from J; bases not matched to a gene: 5. The CDR3, as DNA: TGTGCCAGCAATCGGGACAGGGCCAACACTGAAGCTTTCTTT. Its protein product is CASNRDRANTEAFF.

This clonotype has a count of ten or more. The chain couples TRBV5-1 to TRBJ1-2, with D possibly TRBD1 on 6 matching bases. Germline V gives CDR1 SGHRS, CDR2 YFSETQ. The CDR3 has 15 residues. The V end lost 0 bases, the J end lost 7 bases, and 16 bases lay between the germline ends. The CDR3 bases are TGCGCCAGCAGCTTGGCCCCCCTGGGGGCAGGTGGCTACACCTTC. This gives the protein CASSLAPLGAGGYTF.

The chain couples TRBV4-2 to TRBJ2-5; D is ambiguous. The CDR3 runs 12 residues. Germline-derived CDR1 and CDR2 are LGHNA and YNFKEQ. The V end lost 1 base, the J end lost 4 bases, and 4 bases lay between the germline ends. CDR3 amino acids: CASSQAAETQYF. Here the CDR3 DNA reads TGTGCCAGCAGCCAAGCGGCAGAGACCCAGTACTTC.

V and J are TRBV10-3 and TRBJ2-6, with D hard to call. V lost 2 bases and J 2 bases, leaving 1 base between the germline ends. The CDR3 contains 13 residues. Germline CDR1 and CDR2: ENHRY and SYGVKD. CDR3 sequence: CAISEPGANVLTF. The CDR3 DNA follows: TGTGCCATCAGTGAGCCTGGGGCCAACGTCCTGACTTTC.

A word on this clonotype: Mismatch with germline at one junction end may stem from a read error. CDR3 residues: CVSSYKSQIDTQYF. The CDR3 DNA follows: TGTGTCAGCAGTTACAAATCCCAGATAGATACGCAGTATTTT. This rearrangement joins TRBV6-5 to TRBJ2-3; D is undetermined. Germline loops: CDR1 MNHEY, CDR2 SVGAGI. CDR3 length: 14 amino acids.

This clonotype occurred many times. This sequence joins TRBV6-5 and TRBJ1-6, with D possibly matching TRBD1 (6 bases). V gave up 5 bases and J gave up 7 bases, with 12 bases separating them. The CDR3 covers 14 residues. Germline V CDR1 and CDR2: MNHEY, SVGAGI. Here the CDR3 reads CASSARQENSPLHF. The CDR3 coding sequence is TGTGCCAGCAGTGCGAGACAGGAAAATTCACCCCTCCACTTT.

This clonotype was observed many times. DNA of the CDR3: TGCAGTGCTATCGGGGCTAGCCTAAGGACCCAGTACTTC. Encoded protein: CSAIGASLRTQYF. The rearrangement uses TRBV20-1 and TRBJ2-5; D may match TRBD1 or TRBD2 (5 bases each). The CDR3 has 13 residues. CDR1 and CDR2 from the germline V gene are DFQATT and SNEGSKA (reference sequence). V was pared by 4 bases and J by 7 bases, with 16 bases between.

This clonotype was counted ten times or more. The V call is TRBV12-3 or TRBV12-4, the J call TRBJ1-1, with 8 bases that match TRBD1. This CDR3 contains 18 residues. V trimming: 3 bases; J trimming: 0 bases; junction bases outside the gene matches: 12. CDR3 protein: CASSFRAGGILVNTEAFF. The CDR3 DNA follows: TGTGCCAGCAGTTTCCGGGCAGGGGGCATTCTAGTGAACACTGAAGCTTTCTTT.

The gene calls are TRBV4-2 and TRBJ2-7; unclear D gene. The CDR3 is 14 residues long. The V end lost 6 bases, the J end lost 2 bases, and 14 bases lay between the germline ends. In germline, CDR1 is LGHNA, CDR2 YNFKEQ. CDR3 amino acids: CASSETPTPYEQYF. The CDR3 region has the DNA TGTGCCAGCAGTGAAACACCCACACCCTACGAGCAGTACTTC.

This clonotype has at least ten counts. The chain is built from TRBV4-2 and TRBJ2-2; 14 bases are shared with TRBD2. Germline assignment: CDR1 LGHNA and CDR2 YNFKEQ. J lost 4 bases, V lost 3 bases, and 7 bases had no gene match. This CDR3 is 18 amino acids long. The CDR3 region has the DNA TGTGCCAGCAGCCAGGCGGGACTAGCGGGGGTTGGCACCGGGGAGCTGTTTTTT. Its protein product is CASSQAGLAGVGTGELFF.

This clonotype has at least ten counts. Given a much more abundant clone one base away, this may be a read error. This chain connects TRBV10-3 to TRBJ1-2, with 7 bases matching TRBD1. The CDR3 consists of 14 residues. Germline V CDR1 and CDR2: ENHRY, SYGVKD. The ends lost 2 bases at V and 4 bases at J; junction bases unmatched: 4. The CDR3 spells CAISEPDRVYGYTF. The DNA of the CDR3 is TGTGCCATCAGTGAGCCCGACAGGGTCTATGGCTACACCTTC.

The gene calls are TRBV11-2 and TRBJ2-7; tentative D call: TRBD1 (6 bases). Trimming shortened V by 5 bases and J by 3 bases, and 20 bases separated the two germline ends. The V gene's germline CDR1 is SGHAT and CDR2 FQNNGV. CDR3 length equals 16 residues. Written as DNA, the CDR3 is TGTGCCAGCAGCACAAGTATCCGGGACATAGGCTACGAGCAGTACTTC. Translating it yields CASSTSIRDIGYEQYF. The full variable domain, completed using reference TRBV11-2 and TRBJ2-7, is EAGVAQSPRYKIIEKRQSVAFWCNPISGHATLYWYQQILGQGPKLLIQFQNNGVVDDSQLPKDRFSAERLKGVDSTLKIQPAKLEDSAVYLCASSTSIRDIGYEQYFGPGTRLTVT.

The gene calls are TRBV6-5 and TRBJ1-1; D not resolved. This CDR3 is built from 12 residues. Deletions cut 2 bases from V and 10 bases from J, with 11 bases between. The germline V gene encodes CDR1 MNHEY and CDR2 SVGAGI. CDR3 loop: CASSYIGGGAFF. CDR3 bases: TGTGCCAGCAGTTACATAGGCGGAGGAGCTTTCTTT.

This clonotype was seen at least ten times. The rearrangement joins TRBV20-1 to TRBJ2-4; 15 bases match TRBD2. Germline CDR1 DFQATT, CDR2 SNEGSKA (reference sequence). This CDR3 spans 18 amino acids. With 6 bases clipped from V and 0 bases from J, the junction kept 9 bases outside the gene matches. CDR3 in DNA: TGCAGTGCACTAACGGGACTAGCGGGGGGCGGAGCCAAAAACATTCAGTACTTC. Translation: CSALTGLAGGGAKNIQYF.

This chain joins TRBV10-3 and TRBJ2-3, with TRBD1 matching 10 bases. The length of the CDR3 is 16 residues. The J segment lost 3 bases and the V segment lost 6 bases, leaving 9 bases of the junction unmatched. CDR1 is ENHRY and CDR2 is SYGVKD in the germline V gene. This CDR3 is CAISRFKDRGTDTQYF. DNA of the CDR3: TGTGCCATCAGCCGTTTTAAGGACAGGGGGACAGATACGCAGTATTTT.

The CDR3 DNA reads TGTGCCAGCAGTCCCTACGTGTGGGGCACAGATACGCAGTATTTT. As protein: CASSPYVWGTDTQYF. V is TRBV6-5 and J is TRBJ2-3, with no clear D. The V end lost 5 bases, the J end lost 1 base, and 13 bases lay between the germline ends. CDR3 size: 15 residues. Germline CDR1 MNHEY, CDR2 SVGAGI.

For this clonotype: A much more abundant neighbour one base away suggests this may be a read error. This rearrangement joins TRBV30 to TRBJ1-1; D possibly corresponds to TRBD1 (6 bases). Germline values: CDR1 GTSNPN, CDR2 SVGIG (reference sequence). Trimming took 6 bases from V and 4 from J, leaving 12 bases between them. The CDR3 has 12 residues. CDR3 nucleotides: TGTGCCTGCACCAGGGGATCCACTGAAGCTTTCTTT. It yields the protein CACTRGSTEAFF.

This clonotype has at least ten counts. The chain links TRBV20-1 to TRBJ2-3, with 9 bases that match TRBD2. J lost 1 base, V lost 3 bases, and 8 bases had no gene match. Germline V lookup: CDR1 DFQATT, CDR2 SNEGSKA (reference sequence). The CDR3 totals 16 residues. Here the CDR3 DNA reads TGCAGTGCTAGTTTAAAGCGGGGGGATCGCACAGATACGCAGTATTTT. Translation gives CSASLKRGDRTDTQYF.

This clonotype was seen ten or more times. The rearrangement links TRBV12-3 or TRBV12-4 to TRBJ2-2, with D perhaps TRBD2 (6 bases). The CDR3 consists of 17 residues. Trimming removed 6 bases at V and 4 bases at J, with 21 bases between. The CDR3 protein is CASRGGRVGLTTGELFF. The CDR3 DNA reads TGTGCCAGCAGGGGGGGAAGAGTCGGACTTACCACCGGGGAGCTGTTTTTT.

This clonotype was recorded at least ten times. The rearrangement links TRBV20-1 to TRBJ1-2, with D hard to call. Trimming shortened V by 0 bases and J by 8 bases, and 10 bases separated the two germline ends. CDR1 and CDR2 (germline): DFQATT, SNEGSKA (reference sequence). The CDR3 consists of 12 residues. The CDR3: CSARDGYRGYTF. The CDR3 nucleotides are TGCAGTGCTAGAGATGGGTACAGAGGCTACACCTTC.